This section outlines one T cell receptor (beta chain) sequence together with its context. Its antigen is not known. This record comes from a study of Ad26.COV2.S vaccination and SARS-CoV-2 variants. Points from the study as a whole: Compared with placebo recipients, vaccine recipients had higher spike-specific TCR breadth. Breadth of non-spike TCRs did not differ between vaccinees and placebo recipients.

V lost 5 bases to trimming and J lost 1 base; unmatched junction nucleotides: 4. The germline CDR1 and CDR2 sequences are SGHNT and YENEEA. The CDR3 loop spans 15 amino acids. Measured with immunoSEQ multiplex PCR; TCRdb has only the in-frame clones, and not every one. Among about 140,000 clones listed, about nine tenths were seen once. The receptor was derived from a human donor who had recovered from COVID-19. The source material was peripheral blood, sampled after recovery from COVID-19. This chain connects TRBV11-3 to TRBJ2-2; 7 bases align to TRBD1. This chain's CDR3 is CASSPGTENTGELFF. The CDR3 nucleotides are TGTGCCAGCAGCCCCGGGACAGAGAACACCGGGGAGCTGTTTTTT.